This T cell receptor (beta chain) was recorded in a study of T cells after yellow fever vaccination. CDR1 DFQATT and CDR2 SNEGSKA come from the germline V gene (reference sequence). The CDR3 length is 15 residues. V lost 1 base and J 5 bases, leaving 17 bases between the germline ends. This clonotype was seen a few times. TCRdb used MiXCR to reprocess the 5' RACE reads, holding one entry per CDR3 protein. This table holds hundreds of thousands of distinct CDR3 sequences, 9% to 15% found once. V usage is TRBV20-1 and J usage is TRBJ2-5; D perhaps matches TRBD1 (6 bases). This clonotype was obtained from a man aged 30-40 years who received the YFV17D yellow fever vaccine. This specimen consisted of PBMCs, obtained on the day of the yellow fever booster vaccination. CDR3 nucleotides: TGCAGTGCTAGAGTCATACCACAGGGTCGGGAGACCCAGTACTTC. This encodes CSARVIPQGRETQYF.